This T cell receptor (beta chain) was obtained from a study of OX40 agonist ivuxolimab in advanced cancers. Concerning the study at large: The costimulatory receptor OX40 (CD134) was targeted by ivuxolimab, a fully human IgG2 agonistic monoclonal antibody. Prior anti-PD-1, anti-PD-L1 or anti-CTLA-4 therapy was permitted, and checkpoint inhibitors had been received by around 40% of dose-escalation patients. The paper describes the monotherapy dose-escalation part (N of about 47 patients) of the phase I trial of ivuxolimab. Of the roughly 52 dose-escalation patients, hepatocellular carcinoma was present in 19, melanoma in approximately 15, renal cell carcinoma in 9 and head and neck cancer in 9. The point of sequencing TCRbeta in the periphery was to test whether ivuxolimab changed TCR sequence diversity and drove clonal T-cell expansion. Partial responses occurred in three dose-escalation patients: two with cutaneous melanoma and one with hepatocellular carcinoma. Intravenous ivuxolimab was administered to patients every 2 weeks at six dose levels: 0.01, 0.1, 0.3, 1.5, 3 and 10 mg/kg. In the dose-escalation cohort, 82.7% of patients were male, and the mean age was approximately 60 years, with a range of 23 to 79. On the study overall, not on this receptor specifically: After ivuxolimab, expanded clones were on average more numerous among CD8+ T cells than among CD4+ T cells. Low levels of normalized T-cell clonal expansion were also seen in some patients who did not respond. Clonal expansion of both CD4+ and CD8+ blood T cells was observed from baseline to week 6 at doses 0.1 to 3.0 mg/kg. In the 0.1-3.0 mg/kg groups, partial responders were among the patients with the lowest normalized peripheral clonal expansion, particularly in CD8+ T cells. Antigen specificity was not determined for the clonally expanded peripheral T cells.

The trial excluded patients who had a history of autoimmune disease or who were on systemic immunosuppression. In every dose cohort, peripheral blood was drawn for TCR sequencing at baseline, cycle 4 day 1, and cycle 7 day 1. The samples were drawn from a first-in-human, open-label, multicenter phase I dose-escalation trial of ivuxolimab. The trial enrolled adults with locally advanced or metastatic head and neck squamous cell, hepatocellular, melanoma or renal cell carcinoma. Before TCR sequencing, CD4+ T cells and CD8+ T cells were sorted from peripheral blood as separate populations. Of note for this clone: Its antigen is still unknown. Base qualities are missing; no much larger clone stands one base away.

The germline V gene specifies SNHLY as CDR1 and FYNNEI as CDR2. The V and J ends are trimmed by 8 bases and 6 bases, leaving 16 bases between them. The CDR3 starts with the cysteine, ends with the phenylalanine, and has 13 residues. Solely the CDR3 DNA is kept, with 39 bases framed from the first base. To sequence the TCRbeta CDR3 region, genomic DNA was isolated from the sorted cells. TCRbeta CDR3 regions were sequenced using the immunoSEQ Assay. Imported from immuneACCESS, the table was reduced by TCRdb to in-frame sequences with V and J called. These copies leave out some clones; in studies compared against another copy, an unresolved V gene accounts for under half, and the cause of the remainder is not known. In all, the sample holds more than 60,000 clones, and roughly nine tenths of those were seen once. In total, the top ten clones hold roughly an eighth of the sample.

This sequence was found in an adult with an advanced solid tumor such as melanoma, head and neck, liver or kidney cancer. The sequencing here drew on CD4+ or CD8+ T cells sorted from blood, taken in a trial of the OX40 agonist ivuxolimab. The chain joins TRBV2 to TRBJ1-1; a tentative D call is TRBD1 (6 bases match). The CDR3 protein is CASEGQGVPEAFF. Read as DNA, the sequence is TGTGCCAGCGAGGGACAAGGCGTACCTGAAGCTTTCTTT.